The clone carrying this T cell receptor (beta chain) has only a few counts. Its antigen is unknown. The sample is drawn from a study of early T cells in non-severe SARS-CoV-2 infection. Overall study context: Bulk RNA taken from unsorted whole blood was sequenced, leaving chains unpaired. Study findings and constraints: Comparison of clonotypes with VDJdb favored anti-spike CD8 responses while missing private and CD4 specificities.

TCRdb analysed the 5' RACE reads with MiXCR anew, one entry per CDR3 protein. The sample comprises fewer than 120,000 distinct CDR3 sequences, roughly 12% of which are singletons, and about 3.8% rests with the top ten. Germline V lookup: CDR1 SGHRS, CDR2 YFSETQ. The CDR3 is 14 amino acids. Losses at the gene ends were 2 bases for V and 6 bases for J; bases not matched to a gene: 7. Source: whole blood, taken at baseline. The clonotype comes from an adult who was a healthcare worker with PCR-confirmed SARS-CoV-2 infection or an uninfected control (not recorded which). This chain joins TRBV5-1 and TRBJ1-2, with TRBD1 matching over 7 bases. CDR3 DNA: TGCGCCAGCAGCTTTACCGGGACAGTTGATGGCTACACCTTC. As protein: CASSFTGTVDGYTF.